This TCR beta chain was retrieved from a study of identical twins. TCRdb re-analysed the 5' RACE reads in MiXCR, keeping a single row per CDR3 protein. The table shows around 490,000 distinct CDR3 sequences, with roughly 15% occurring only once. The junction had 8 bases not matched to a gene; V was cut back by 5 bases and J by 4 bases. The CDR3 extends over 16 amino acids. CDR1 and CDR2 (germline): SGHRS, YFSETQ. In this sample, this clonotype turned up a few times. These data are also associated with another study on yellow fever vaccine responses in identical twins.

The source is a woman between 18 and 29 years old in good health. The sample was CD4+ T cells sorted from blood. J is TRBJ2-5 and V is TRBV5-1; TRBD2 matches 13 bases. CDR3 amino acids: CASRPGLAGVGETQYF. The CDR3 DNA follows: TGCGCCAGCAGACCAGGACTAGCGGGAGTGGGAGAGACCCAGTACTTC.